The clone carrying this TCR beta chain was found a few times. These data come from a study of patients and donors after allogeneic stem cell transplantation. TCRdb re-called the RT-PCR reads through MiXCR, storing one row per CDR3 protein. The table includes approximately 7,400 distinct CDR3 sequences, about an eighth detected once. Sequenced sample: blood, either unsorted or a sorted T cell fraction (not recorded which). The receptor's source is a human donor who was either an allogeneic HSCT recipient or a stem cell or donor lymphocyte infusion donor (not recorded which). It is not recorded whose cells these are; they may come from a transplant donor.

The CDR3 nucleotides are TGTGCCTGGAGTGCCCCAGCCTACGATGGCTACACCTTC. Protein: CAWSAPAYDGYTF. The rearrangement joins TRBV30 to TRBJ1-2, with D unclear. The CDR3 extends over 13 amino acids. V dropped 1 base and J dropped 6 bases, with 12 bases sitting between them. The germline gives CDR1 GTSNPN, CDR2 SVGIG (reference sequence). The full variable domain, completed using reference TRBV30 and TRBJ1-2, is SQTIHQWPATLVQPVGSPLSLECTVEGTSNPNLYWYRQAAGRGLQLLFYSVGIGQISSEVPQNLSASRPQDRQFILSSKKLLLSDSGFYLCAWSAPAYDGYTFGSGTRLTVV.